The T cell receptor beta chain described here comes from a study of shared T cell receptors in the human thymus. The V and J ends lost 5 bases and 1 base respectively, with 8 bases between them. This CDR3 is built from 13 residues. Germline loops: CDR1 MNHNY, CDR2 SVGAGI (reference sequence). Clones were read by immunoSEQ multiplex PCR, and TCRdb kept only the in-frame ones, dropping some. The sample yields 600,000 to 900,000 clones, approximately 83% seen once. These same data were also listed under a study on human thymus T cells. From that study: Resected material from corrective heart surgery provided the thymus tissue analysed. What appeared biased in thymic and blood repertoires was the usage of V and J genes. Related work found strong thymic repertoire overlap between unrelated individuals.

The chain recombines TRBV6-6 with TRBJ2-5; D unresolved. The sequenced material came from thymocytes. The clonotype originates from a girl under three years old with a congenital heart defect. Written as DNA, the CDR3 is TGTGCCAGCAGTCCCCAAATCCAAGAGACCCAGTACTTC. Protein sequence: CASSPQIQETQYF.